The clone carrying this T cell receptor (beta chain) has more than one count but fewer than ten. The data stem from a study of blood T cell repertoires in COVID-19. Germline loops: CDR1 SNHLY, CDR2 FYNNEI. The V gene end was trimmed by 8 bases and the J gene end by 5 bases; junction bases not matched to a gene: 8. This CDR3 contains 13 residues. The data were produced by immunoSEQ multiplex PCR, yet TCRdb's version contains in-frame clones alone and is incomplete. This table has 150,000 to 200,000 clones, 80% appearing once. The rearrangement links TRBV2 to TRBJ2-5; 7 bases are shared with TRBD1. The sequence came from a man aged 35-49 years who had recovered from COVID-19. The sequencing sample was made of PBMCs or T cells enriched from blood (not recorded which). The CDR3 sequence is CASLLQGQETQYF. The CDR3 nucleotides are TGTGCCAGCCTGTTGCAGGGACAGGAGACCCAGTACTTC.